This TCR beta chain was recorded in a study of regulatory dendritic cells for organ transplantation. Points from the study as a whole: Memory CD8+ T cells were the most oligoclonal; naive cells were highly diverse.

Comments on this clone: Antigen: not known.

Allogeneic regulatory or mature dendritic cells were co-cultured for roughly five days with CFSE-labeled sorted T cells at 1:10. Only in-frame clones appear in the TCRdb table, and some are missing; sequencing was by immunoSEQ multiplex PCR. Altogether fewer than 25,000 clones are present, over 75% being singletons, with the ten largest covering roughly 0.26%. Germline trimming cut 8 bases from V and 1 base from J; bases unmatched to any gene: 7. Per the germline V gene, CDR1 is ENHRY and CDR2 is SYGVKD. The CDR3 is 17 residues long. V gene TRBV10-3 combines with J gene TRBJ2-3, with 15 positions matching TRBD2. Sequences were obtained from naive CD4+ T cells from blood cultured with dendritic cells. The subset denotes: CD45RA+ naive T cells. The sequence came from a human donor in good health. The CDR3 sequence is CAIQPGLAGGGTDTQYF. Written as DNA, the CDR3 is TGTGCCATCCAACCGGGACTAGCGGGAGGAGGCACAGATACGCAGTATTTT.